These 5 T cell receptor beta chains share one sample of origin, sequenced in a study of T cell repertoires in ileal Crohn's disease. Stated time point: inflamed ileum from the surgical specimen. Sequencing used immunoSEQ multiplex PCR; TCRdb keeps in-frame clones, though not all of them. The table has approximately 11,000 clones, about nine tenths seen once. Sequencing was carried out using ileal tissue. These receptors were obtained from an adult with Crohn's disease.

This clone has just one count. The J gene is TRBJ2-3, the V gene TRBV27; TRBD1 matches at 9 bases. CDR3 size: 15 residues. CDR1 MNHEY and CDR2 SMNVEV come from the germline V gene (reference sequence). Unmatched junction bases numbered 9, after V lost 5 bases and J lost 6 bases. As DNA, the CDR3 is TGTGCCAGCAGTCCCCGGGACAGGGTAGGCGATACGCAGTATTTT. It translates to CASSPRDRVGDTQYF.

In this sample, this clone turned up a few times. The V gene is TRBV7-6, the J gene TRBJ2-6; D could derive from TRBD1 or TRBD2 (5 bases each). Per germline, CDR1 SGHVS and CDR2 FNYEAQ. V lost 6 bases to trimming and J lost 12 bases, with 21 bases between them. The CDR3 covers 15 residues. CDR3 region: CASSPTGTEGSVLTF. The CDR3 DNA sequence: TGTGCCAGCAGTCCTACCGGGACCGAAGGCAGCGTCCTGACTTTC.

The chain uses TRBV19 and TRBJ1-1; possible D gene TRBD1, 5 bases. The germline V and J ends were trimmed by 1 base and 4 bases, with 10 bases remaining between them. In germline, CDR1 is LNHDA, CDR2 SQIVND (reference sequence). This CDR3 region has 14 residues. This chain's CDR3 is CASSIGGVSTEAFF. CDR3 DNA sequence: TGTGCCAGTAGTATAGGGGGGGTGAGCACTGAAGCTTTCTTT.

This chain links TRBV7-8 with TRBJ2-1; 9 bases align to TRBD2. Germline assignment: CDR1 SGHVS and CDR2 FQNEAQ. V dropped 1 base and J dropped 9; count of bases not matched to a gene: 13. The CDR3 spans 17 residues. The CDR3 loop is CASSLGTAGGVLGEQFF. The CDR3 bases are TGTGCCAGCAGCTTAGGCACAGCGGGAGGCGTACTTGGTGAGCAGTTCTTC. Filled out from reference TRBV7-8 and TRBJ2-1, the complete variable domain reads GAGVSQSPRYKVAKRGQDVALRCDPISGHVSLFWYQQALGQGPEFLTYFQNEAQLDKSGLPSDRFFAERPEGSVSTLKIQRTQQEDSAVYLCASSLGTAGGVLGEQFFGPGTRLTVL.

This chain joins TRBV5-1 and TRBJ2-1; 9 bases fit TRBD2. Looked up from germline, CDR1 is SGHRS and CDR2 is YFSETQ. The CDR3 is 15 residues long. Trimming cost V 0 bases and J 7 bases; bases outside gene matches: 5. The CDR3 sequence is CASSLELAGGNEQFF. The CDR3 DNA reads as TGCGCCAGCAGCTTGGAACTAGCGGGTGGAAATGAGCAGTTCTTC.